This T cell receptor (beta chain) was documented in a study of blood T cells in healthy people across ages. This CDR3 comprises 13 residues. Germline V gene sequence: CDR1 SGHRS, CDR2 YFSETQ. For the second PCR, which ran for about 7 to 11 cycles, a sample-barcoded 5' primer and a J-beta primer mix were used. The yield of each sample was at least 3 million CDR3-containing paired-end reads. TCRdb re-called the 5' RACE reads through MiXCR, storing one row per CDR3 protein. The repertoire holds fewer than 2,000,000 distinct CDR3 sequences, around 36% seen once, with approximately 10% in the top ten. As regards this clonotype: A much larger clone lies one base from this, so it may be a read error.

The chain is built from TRBV5-1 and TRBJ1-2; D gene uncertain. This receptor was taken from a woman between 25 and 40 years old in good health. Sample: blood. The CDR3 region is CVSSLEAPDGYTF. CDR3 DNA: TGCGTCAGCAGCTTGGAAGCCCCAGATGGCTACACCTTC.